Sequencing of this T cell receptor beta chain was carried out in a study of blood T cell repertoires in COVID-19. The assay was immunoSEQ multiplex PCR, and TCRdb's table has in-frame clones only and misses some. This sample yields a few hundred thousand clones, of which more than 85% are seen a single time; 3.6% belongs to the top ten. Germline values: CDR1 MDHEN, CDR2 SYDVKM. Trimming cost V 4 bases and J 6 bases, with 10 bases left between them. This CDR3 comprises 12 residues. A remark on this clone: The same CDR3 can be traced to other DNA sequences in this sample.

The genes are TRBV28 and TRBJ2-7, with a tentative D call TRBD1 (5 bases). Sequencing used peripheral blood. This TCR came from a man between 18 and 29 years old with active or convalescent COVID-19. Here the CDR3 DNA reads TGTGCCAGCAGTTCCAGGGTAAGCGAGCAGTACTTC. It specifies CASSSRVSEQYF.